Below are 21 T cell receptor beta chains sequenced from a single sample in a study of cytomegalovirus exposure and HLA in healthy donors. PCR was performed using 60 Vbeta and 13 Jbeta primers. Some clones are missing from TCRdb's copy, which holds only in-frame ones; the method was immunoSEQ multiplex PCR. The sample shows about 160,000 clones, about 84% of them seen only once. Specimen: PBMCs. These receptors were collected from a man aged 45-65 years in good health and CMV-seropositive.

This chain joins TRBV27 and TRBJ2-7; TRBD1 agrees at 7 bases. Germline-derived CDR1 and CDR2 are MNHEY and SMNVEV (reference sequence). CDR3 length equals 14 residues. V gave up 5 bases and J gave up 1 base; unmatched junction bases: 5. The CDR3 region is CASSPQGSSYEQYF. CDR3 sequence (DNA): TGTGCCAGCAGTCCACAGGGGTCGTCCTACGAGCAGTACTTC.

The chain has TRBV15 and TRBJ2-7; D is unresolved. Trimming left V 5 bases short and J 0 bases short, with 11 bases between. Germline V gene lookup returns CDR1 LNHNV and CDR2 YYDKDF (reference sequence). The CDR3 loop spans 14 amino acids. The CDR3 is CATSGVTSSYEQYF. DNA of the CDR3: TGTGCCACCAGCGGTGTGACAAGCTCCTACGAGCAGTACTTC.

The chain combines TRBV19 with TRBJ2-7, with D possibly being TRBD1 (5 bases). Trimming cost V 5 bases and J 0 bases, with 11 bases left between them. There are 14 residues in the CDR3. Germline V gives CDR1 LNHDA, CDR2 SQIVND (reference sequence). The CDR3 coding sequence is TGTGCCAGTAGTCCTCGACAGAGCTCCTACGAGCAGTACTTC. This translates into CASSPRQSSYEQYF.

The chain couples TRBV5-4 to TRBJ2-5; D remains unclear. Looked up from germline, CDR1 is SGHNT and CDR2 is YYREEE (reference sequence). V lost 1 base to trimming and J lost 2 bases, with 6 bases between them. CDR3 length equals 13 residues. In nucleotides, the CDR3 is TGTGCCAGCAGCTTGAACTTACAAGAGACCCAGTACTTC. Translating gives CASSLNLQETQYF. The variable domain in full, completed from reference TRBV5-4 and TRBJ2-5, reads ETGVTQSPTHLIKTRGQQVTLRCSSQSGHNTVSWYQQALGQGPQFIFQYYREEENGRGNFPPRFSGLQFPNYSSELNVNALELDDSALYLCASSLNLQETQYFGPGTRLLVL.

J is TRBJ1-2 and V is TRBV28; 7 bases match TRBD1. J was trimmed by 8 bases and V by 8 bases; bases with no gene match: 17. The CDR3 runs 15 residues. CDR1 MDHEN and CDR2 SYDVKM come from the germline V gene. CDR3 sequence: CASLYHRGTVEGYTF. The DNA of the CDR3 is TGTGCCAGCCTATACCACAGGGGTACGGTAGAGGGCTACACCTTC.

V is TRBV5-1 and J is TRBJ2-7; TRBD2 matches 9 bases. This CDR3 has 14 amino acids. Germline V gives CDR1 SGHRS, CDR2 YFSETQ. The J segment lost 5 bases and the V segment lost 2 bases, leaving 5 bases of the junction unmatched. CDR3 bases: TGCGCCAGCAGCTTCTTAGCGGGAGTGGACGAGCAGTACTTC. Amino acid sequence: CASSFLAGVDEQYF.

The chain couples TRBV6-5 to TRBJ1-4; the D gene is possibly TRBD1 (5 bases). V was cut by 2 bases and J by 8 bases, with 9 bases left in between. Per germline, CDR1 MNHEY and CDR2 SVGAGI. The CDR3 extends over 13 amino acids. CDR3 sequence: CASSYQGWEKLFF. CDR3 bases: TGTGCCAGCAGTTACCAGGGTTGGGAAAAACTGTTTTTT.

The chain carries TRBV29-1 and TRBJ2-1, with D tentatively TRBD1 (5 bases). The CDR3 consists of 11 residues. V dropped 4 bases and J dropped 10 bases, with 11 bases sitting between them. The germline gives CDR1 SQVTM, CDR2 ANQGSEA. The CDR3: CSVGREREQFF. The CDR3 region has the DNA TGCAGCGTTGGCAGGGAACGAGAGCAGTTCTTC.

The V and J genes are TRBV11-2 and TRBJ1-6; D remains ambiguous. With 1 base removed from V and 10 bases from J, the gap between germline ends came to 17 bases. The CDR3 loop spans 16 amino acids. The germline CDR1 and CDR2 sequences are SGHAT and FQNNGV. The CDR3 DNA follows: TGTGCCAGCAGCTTAGCCCCCGGGAGGGTAGGATCACCCCTCCACTTT. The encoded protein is CASSLAPGRVGSPLHF.

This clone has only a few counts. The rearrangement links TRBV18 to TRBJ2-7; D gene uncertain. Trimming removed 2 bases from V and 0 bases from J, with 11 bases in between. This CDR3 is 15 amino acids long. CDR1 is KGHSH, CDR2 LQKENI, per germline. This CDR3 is CASSPSQAGSYEQYF. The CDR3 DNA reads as TGTGCCAGCTCACCAAGCCAGGCAGGCTCCTACGAGCAGTACTTC. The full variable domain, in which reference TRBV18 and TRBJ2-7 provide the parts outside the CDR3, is NAGVMQNPRHLVRRRGQEARLRCSPMKGHSHVYWYRQLPEEGLKFMVYLQKENIIDESGMPKERFSAEFPKEGPSILRIQQVVRGDSAAYFCASSPSQAGSYEQYFGPGTRLTVT.

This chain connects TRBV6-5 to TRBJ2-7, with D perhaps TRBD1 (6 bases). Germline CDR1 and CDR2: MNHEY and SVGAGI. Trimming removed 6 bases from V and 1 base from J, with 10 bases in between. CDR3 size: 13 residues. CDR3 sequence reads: CASRRQDSYEQYF. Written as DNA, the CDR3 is TGTGCCAGCAGACGACAGGATTCCTACGAGCAGTACTTC.

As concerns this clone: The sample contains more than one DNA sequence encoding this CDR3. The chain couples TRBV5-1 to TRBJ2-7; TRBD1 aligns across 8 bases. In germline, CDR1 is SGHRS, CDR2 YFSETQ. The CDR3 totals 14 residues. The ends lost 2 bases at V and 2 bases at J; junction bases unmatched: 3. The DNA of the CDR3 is TGCGCCAGCAGCTTAGGACAGGGCGCCTACGAGCAGTACTTC. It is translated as CASSLGQGAYEQYF.

CDR3 residues: CASSPRDRGSWEQYF. CDR3 DNA sequence: TGTGCCAGCAGCCCACGGGACAGGGGTTCATGGGAGCAGTACTTC. The V and J genes are TRBV6-6 and TRBJ2-7; 10 positions agree with TRBD1. V dropped 6 bases and J dropped 7; count of bases not matched to a gene: 12. Germline V gives CDR1 MNHNY, CDR2 SVGAGI (reference sequence). The CDR3 runs to 15 residues.

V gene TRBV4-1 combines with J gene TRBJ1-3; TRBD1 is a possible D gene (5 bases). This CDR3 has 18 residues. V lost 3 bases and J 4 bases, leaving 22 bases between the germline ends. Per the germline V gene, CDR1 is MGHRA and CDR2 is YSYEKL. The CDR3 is CASSHFPMGRGSGNTIYF. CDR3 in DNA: TGCGCCAGCAGCCATTTCCCTATGGGGCGAGGTAGCGGAAACACCATATATTTT.

The CDR3 loop reads CAWNRLGDNSPLHF. The CDR3 DNA reads as TGTGCCTGGAACAGGTTGGGCGATAATTCACCCCTCCACTTT. The gene calls are TRBV30 and TRBJ1-6, with D perhaps matching TRBD1 (5 bases). Germline values: CDR1 GTSNPN, CDR2 SVGIG (reference sequence). Deletions cut 4 bases from V and 5 bases from J, with 12 bases between. The CDR3 is 14 residues long.

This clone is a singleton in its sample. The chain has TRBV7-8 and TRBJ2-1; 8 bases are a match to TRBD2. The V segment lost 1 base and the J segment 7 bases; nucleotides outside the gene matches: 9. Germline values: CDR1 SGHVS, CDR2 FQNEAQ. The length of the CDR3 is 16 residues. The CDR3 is CASSLEERGTRNEQFF. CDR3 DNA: TGTGCCAGCAGCTTAGAGGAGCGGGGGACCCGGAATGAGCAGTTCTTC. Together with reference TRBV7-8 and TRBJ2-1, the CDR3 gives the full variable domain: GAGVSQSPRYKVAKRGQDVALRCDPISGHVSLFWYQQALGQGPEFLTYFQNEAQLDKSGLPSDRFFAERPEGSVSTLKIQRTQQEDSAVYLCASSLEERGTRNEQFFGPGTRLTVL.

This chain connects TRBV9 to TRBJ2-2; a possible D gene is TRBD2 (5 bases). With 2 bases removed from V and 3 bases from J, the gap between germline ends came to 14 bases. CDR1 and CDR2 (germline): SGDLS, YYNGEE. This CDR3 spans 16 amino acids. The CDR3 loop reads CASSVSTSSYTGELFF. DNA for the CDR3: TGTGCCAGCAGCGTTTCAACCTCTAGCTACACCGGGGAGCTGTTTTTT.

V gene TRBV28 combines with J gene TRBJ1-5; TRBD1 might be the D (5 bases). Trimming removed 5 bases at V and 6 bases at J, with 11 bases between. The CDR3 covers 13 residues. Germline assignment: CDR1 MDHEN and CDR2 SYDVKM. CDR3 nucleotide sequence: TGTGCCAGCAGTCCCGGGACTTTTCAGCCCCAGCATTTT. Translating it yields CASSPGTFQPQHF.

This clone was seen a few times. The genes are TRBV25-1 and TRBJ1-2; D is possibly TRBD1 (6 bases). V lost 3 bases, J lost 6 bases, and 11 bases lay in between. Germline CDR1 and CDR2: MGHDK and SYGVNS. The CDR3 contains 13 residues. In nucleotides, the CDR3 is TGTGCCAGCAGTGATCAGGACAGAAATGGCTACACCTTC. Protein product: CASSDQDRNGYTF.

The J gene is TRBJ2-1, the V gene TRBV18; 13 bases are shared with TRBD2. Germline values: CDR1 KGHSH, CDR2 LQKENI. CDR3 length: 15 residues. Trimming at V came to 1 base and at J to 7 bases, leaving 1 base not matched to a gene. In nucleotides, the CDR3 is TGTGCCAGCTCACCACGGACTAGCGGGAGTAATGAGCAGTTCTTC. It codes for CASSPRTSGSNEQFF.

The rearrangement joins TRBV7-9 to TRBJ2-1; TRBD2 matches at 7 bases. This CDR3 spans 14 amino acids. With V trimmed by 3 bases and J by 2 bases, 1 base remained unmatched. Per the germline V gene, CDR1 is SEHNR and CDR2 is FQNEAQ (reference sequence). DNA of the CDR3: TGTGCCAGCAGCTTTGGGGGGGCCTACAATGAGCAGTTCTTC. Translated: CASSFGGAYNEQFF.